These 19 T cell receptor beta chains came from one sample sequenced in a study of blood T cell repertoires in COVID-19. Repertoires were generated with immunoSEQ multiplex PCR, while TCRdb's copy carries only in-frame clones and drops some. The sample yields fewer than 450,000 clones, roughly 90% seen once. The sequenced sample was PBMCs or T cells enriched from blood (not recorded which). The receptor source for this set is a woman in her twenties or thirties who had recovered from COVID-19.

The chain joins TRBV5-4 to TRBJ2-5; 8 bases are shared with TRBD2. After removal of 4 bases from V and 3 bases from J, the junction contained 8 bases not matched to a gene. CDR1 is SGHNT and CDR2 is YYREEE in the germline V gene (reference sequence). The CDR3 covers 15 residues. In DNA form, the CDR3 reads TGTGCCAGCAGCCGCCCCGGGACTAGGGAAGAGACCCAGTACTTC. Its protein product is CASSRPGTREETQYF.

This chain uses TRBV9 with TRBJ2-7, with 7 nucleotides matching TRBD1. With 4 bases clipped from V and 5 bases from J, the junction kept 6 bases outside the gene matches. The CDR3 consists of 13 residues. Germline CDR1 SGDLS, CDR2 YYNGEE. The CDR3 nucleotides read TGTGCCAGCAGCAGACAGGGAACCGACGAGCAGTACTTC. As protein: CASSRQGTDEQYF.

With respect to this clone: The sample contains more than one DNA sequence encoding this CDR3. The chain carries TRBV7-2 and TRBJ1-2, with 7 nucleotides matching TRBD1. The CDR3 is 14 amino acids. Germline CDR1 and CDR2: SGHTA and FQGNSA. V lost 1 base to trimming and J lost 2 bases; unmatched junction nucleotides: 1. Here the CDR3 reads CASSLGTGNYGYTF. In DNA, the CDR3 is TGTGCCAGCAGCTTAGGGACAGGAAACTATGGCTACACCTTC.

J is TRBJ1-5 and V is TRBV7-8; TRBD1 matches 9 bases. J lost 7 bases, V lost 5 bases, and 6 bases had no gene match. The V gene's germline CDR1 is SGHVS and CDR2 FQNEAQ. The CDR3 loop spans 14 amino acids. In DNA form, the CDR3 reads TGTGCCAGCAGCGAGGGACAGGGCGCCCAGCCCCAGCATTTT. It specifies CASSEGQGAQPQHF.

The chain recombines TRBV7-9 with TRBJ1-3; a weak D match, TRBD1 (6 bases). This CDR3 comprises 19 residues. Germline V gives CDR1 SEHNR, CDR2 FQNEAQ (reference sequence). Trimming stripped 4 bases from V and 2 bases from J, with 24 bases between. CDR3 sequence reads: CASSSTGTPYEGPGNTIYF. The CDR3 DNA follows: TGTGCCAGCAGCTCCACCGGGACACCCTACGAGGGGCCTGGAAACACCATATATTTT.

The rearrangement uses TRBV19 and TRBJ2-5; D not resolved. This CDR3 spans 13 amino acids. Trimming took 5 bases from V and 2 from J, leaving 9 bases between them. Germline values: CDR1 LNHDA, CDR2 SQIVND (reference sequence). CDR3 DNA: TGTGCCAGTAGTTTGCAGATACAAGAGACCCAGTACTTC. This codes for CASSLQIQETQYF.

V gene TRBV7-8 combines with J gene TRBJ2-7, with D unclear. Germline-derived CDR1 and CDR2 are SGHVS and FQNEAQ. Deletions cut 5 bases from V and 2 bases from J, with 7 bases between. The CDR3 totals 12 residues. The CDR3 DNA reads as TGTGCCAGCAGCCACCGAGCCTACGAGCAGTACTTC. Translated: CASSHRAYEQYF.

This sequence joins TRBV10-3 and TRBJ2-7; a possible D gene is TRBD1 (6 bases). Germline V gene sequence: CDR1 ENHRY, CDR2 SYGVKD. V shed 4 bases and J shed 4 bases, with 14 bases lying between them. The CDR3 runs 14 residues. DNA for the CDR3: TGTGCCATCAGTGCGGGTACAGGGCAGTACGAGCAGTACTTC. Residues: CAISAGTGQYEQYF.

The chain combines TRBV27 with TRBJ2-2; D ambiguous. This CDR3 contains 16 residues. Between the trimmed V and J ends, which lost 7 bases and 7 bases, there was a span of 22 bases. Germline V gives CDR1 MNHEY, CDR2 SMNVEV (reference sequence). Here the CDR3 reads CASTAIDPFPGGELFF. Written as DNA, the CDR3 is TGTGCCAGCACGGCAATCGACCCCTTCCCAGGCGGGGAGCTGTTTTTT.

The chain links TRBV5-4 to TRBJ2-2, with TRBD2 matching over 8 bases. This CDR3 comprises 16 residues. V was clipped by 0 bases and J by 7 bases; unmatched bases: 8. Germline CDR1 reads SGHNT; CDR2 reads YYREEE (reference sequence). The CDR3 DNA is TGTGCCAGCAGCTTGGAACGGGGGGGCCTAGACGGGGAGCTGTTTTTT. Translating gives CASSLERGGLDGELFF.

V and J are TRBV11-2 and TRBJ1-5; D remains unclear. The CDR3 is 13 amino acids. Germline V gives CDR1 SGHAT, CDR2 FQNNGV. Trimming removed 5 bases at V and 0 bases at J, with 5 bases between. The DNA for the CDR3 is TGTGCCAGCAGCCTTAGTAGCAATCAGCCCCAGCATTTT. It codes for CASSLSSNQPQHF.

Comment on this clone: In the same sample, other DNA sequences code for this CDR3. This sequence joins TRBV18 and TRBJ1-2; possibly TRBD1 for D (5 bases). Germline-derived CDR1 and CDR2 are KGHSH and LQKENI. This CDR3 region has 14 residues. Trimming left V 4 bases short and J 4 bases short, with 13 bases between. In DNA form, the CDR3 reads TGTGCCAGCTCACAACGGGGGGACTCCTATGGCTACACCTTC. Its protein is CASSQRGDSYGYTF. The whole variable domain, remainder taken from reference TRBV18 and TRBJ1-2, is NAGVMQNPRHLVRRRGQEARLRCSPMKGHSHVYWYRQLPEEGLKFMVYLQKENIIDESGMPKERFSAEFPKEGPSILRIQQVVRGDSAAYFCASSQRGDSYGYTFGSGTRLTVV.

The rearrangement uses TRBV10-2 and TRBJ2-5; D is undetermined. The CDR3 contains 13 residues. The germline V and J ends were trimmed by 7 bases and 7 bases, with 16 bases remaining between them. CDR1 is WSHSY and CDR2 is SAAADI in the germline V gene. The CDR3 protein is CASTKSYKRTQYF. The CDR3, as DNA: TGCGCCAGCACCAAAAGCTATAAGAGGACCCAGTACTTC.

The V and J genes are TRBV29-1 and TRBJ2-3; weak D call: TRBD1 (5 bases). This CDR3 has 14 amino acids. V was cut by 4 bases and J by 0 bases, with 11 bases left in between. The germline V gene encodes CDR1 SQVTM and CDR2 ANQGSEA. CDR3 in DNA: TGCAGCGTTGTGGGCAGGGCTAGCACAGATACGCAGTATTTT. Translated, it gives CSVVGRASTDTQYF.

V and J are TRBV30 and TRBJ2-1; possibly TRBD2 for D (6 bases). This CDR3 region has 14 residues. Per germline, CDR1 GTSNPN and CDR2 SVGIG (reference sequence). Trimming stripped 3 bases from V and 0 bases from J, with 9 bases between. The CDR3 loop reads CAWREGSSYNEQFF. The CDR3 bases are TGTGCCTGGAGGGAGGGAAGCTCCTACAATGAGCAGTTCTTC.

The chain combines TRBV7-9 with TRBJ2-3; maybe TRBD2 (5 bases). The CDR3 extends over 17 amino acids. Between the trimmed V and J ends, which lost 4 bases and 2 bases, there was a span of 19 bases. CDR1 SEHNR and CDR2 FQNEAQ come from the germline V gene (reference sequence). CDR3 region: CASSSLRGLQPTDTQYF. CDR3 in DNA: TGTGCCAGCAGCTCACTGCGTGGACTGCAACCCACAGATACGCAGTATTTT.

The V gene is TRBV28, the J gene TRBJ2-2; weak D call: TRBD2 (5 bases). CDR3 size: 16 residues. CDR1 and CDR2 (germline): MDHEN, SYDVKM. The V gene lost 2 bases and the J gene lost 0 bases, with 10 bases spanning the gap. The CDR3: CASSLRLASNTGELFF. CDR3 coding DNA: TGTGCCAGCAGTTTAAGGTTAGCGTCGAACACCGGGGAGCTGTTTTTT.

The chain joins TRBV30 to TRBJ1-5; D is undetermined. The CDR3 contains 13 residues. The V end was cut by 0 bases, the J end by 10 bases, with 13 bases between. Per germline, CDR1 GTSNPN and CDR2 SVGIG (reference sequence). This CDR3 reads CAWSVEFSQPQHF. The DNA of the CDR3 is TGTGCCTGGAGTGTAGAGTTTAGTCAACCCCAGCATTTT.

The V call is TRBV30, the J call TRBJ2-5; D is possibly TRBD1 (6 bases). Per germline, CDR1 GTSNPN and CDR2 SVGIG (reference sequence). Deletions cut 2 bases from V and 4 bases from J, with 14 bases between. This CDR3 has 14 residues. CDR3 region: CAWSKNRVGETQYF. Written as DNA, the CDR3 is TGTGCCTGGAGTAAAAACAGGGTTGGAGAGACCCAGTACTTC.